The present TCR beta chain was sequenced within a study of cytomegalovirus exposure and HLA in healthy donors. The donors gave bone marrow, and they were healthy. Comments on this clone: What it binds is unknown.

Use of 60 Vbeta and 13 Jbeta primers characterized the PCR. TCRdb keeps only in-frame clones here, not all; method: immunoSEQ multiplex PCR. The sample lists 150,000 or so clones, 80% occurring once. Study-level results: Donors were assumed by presence/absence analyses to have roughly uniform sequencing depth. Later analysis showed TCR association rates varying by HLA locus, highest for DRB1 and lowest for HLA-C.

The CDR3 totals 13 residues. V lost 2 bases to trimming and J lost 8 bases, with 12 bases between them. Germline CDR1 reads SGHTA; CDR2 reads FQGTGA. Sequenced material: PBMCs. V is TRBV7-3 and J is TRBJ1-2; D may be TRBD1 (6 bases). The source is a male donor in good health and CMV-seropositive. For the CDR3, the DNA is TGTGCCAGCAGCTTACAGGACAGAAGGGGCTACACCTTC. Translated, it gives CASSLQDRRGYTF.